This T cell receptor beta chain was sequenced for a study of graft-versus-host responses after intestinal transplantation. Worth noting for this clone: Antigen unknown.

Germline V gene data show CDR1 as SGHVS and CDR2 as FNYEAQ. The CDR3 is 12 amino acids. V lost 4 bases to trimming and J lost 6 bases, with 6 bases between them. The method was immunoSEQ multiplex PCR; TCRdb's version includes in-frame clones alone and lacks a portion of them. The sample has some 90,000 clones, around 90% seen once; the top ten hold less than 0.4%. This sequence was found in a human donor who received an intestinal transplant. The chain combines TRBV7-6 with TRBJ2-2; tentatively, D is TRBD2 (5 bases). The material sequenced was unstimulated CD4+ T cells sorted from spleen or lymph node cells, taken before intestinal transplant. Here the CDR3 reads CASSSGSGELFF. CDR3 nucleotides: TGTGCCAGCAGCTCGGGGTCCGGGGAGCTGTTTTTT.